This T cell receptor (beta chain) was sequenced during a study of cytomegalovirus exposure and HLA in healthy donors. Study results and limitations: The authors assumed roughly uniform sequencing depth across donors for presence/absence analyses. Most TCR sequences were rare, but some public TCRs occurred in many donors.

V lost 4 bases to trimming and J lost 8 bases, with 20 bases between them. Germline V gene data show CDR1 as MNHNS and CDR2 as SASEGT. The CDR3 is 16 residues long. The PCR was carried out with 60 Vbeta primers and 13 Jbeta primers. As handled by the study authors: The count from a later analysis was 60 million to 85 million unique TCR beta chains, some 12 million of them shared. Here immunoSEQ multiplex PCR was the method, and the copy in TCRdb shows in-frame clones only, minus some. V and J calls and clone size are copied from that table; D and trimming were computed from the DNA. In the table there are about 93,000 clones, roughly 80% of which are singletons. For this clone: Its antigen is not known.

The clonotype comes from a boy younger than 18 in good health and CMV-seronegative. The rearrangement uses TRBV6-1 and TRBJ2-2; D may be TRBD1 (8 bases). Sequencing was performed on PBMCs. CDR3 DNA sequence: TGTGCCAGCAGTGCCAGGGGGCGGGGGCCGAGGGGGGAGCTGTTTTTT. Translated: CASSARGRGPRGELFF.